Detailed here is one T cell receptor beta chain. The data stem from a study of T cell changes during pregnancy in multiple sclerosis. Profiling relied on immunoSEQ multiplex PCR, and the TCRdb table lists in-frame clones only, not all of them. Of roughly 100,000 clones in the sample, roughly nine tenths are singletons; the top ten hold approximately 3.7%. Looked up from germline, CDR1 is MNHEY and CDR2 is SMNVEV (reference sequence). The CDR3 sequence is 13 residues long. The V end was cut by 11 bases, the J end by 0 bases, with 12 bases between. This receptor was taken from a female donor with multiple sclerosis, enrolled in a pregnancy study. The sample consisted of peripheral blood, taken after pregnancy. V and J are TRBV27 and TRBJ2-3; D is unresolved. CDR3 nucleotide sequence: TGTGCCGCCAAACCCACTAGCACAGATACGCAGTATTTT. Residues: CAAKPTSTDTQYF.